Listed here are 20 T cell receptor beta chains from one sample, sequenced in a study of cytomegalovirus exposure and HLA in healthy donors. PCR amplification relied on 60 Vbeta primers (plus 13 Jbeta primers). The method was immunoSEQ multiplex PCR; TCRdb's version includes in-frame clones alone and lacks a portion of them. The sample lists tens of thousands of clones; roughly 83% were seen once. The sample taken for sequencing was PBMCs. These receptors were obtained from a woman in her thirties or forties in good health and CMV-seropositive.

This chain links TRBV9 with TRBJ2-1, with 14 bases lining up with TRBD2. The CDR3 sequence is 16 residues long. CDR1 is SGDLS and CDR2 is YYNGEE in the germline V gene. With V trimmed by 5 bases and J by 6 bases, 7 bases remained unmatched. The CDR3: CASRQGLAGDFNEQFF. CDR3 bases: TGTGCCAGCAGGCAGGGACTAGCGGGAGATTTCAATGAGCAGTTCTTC.

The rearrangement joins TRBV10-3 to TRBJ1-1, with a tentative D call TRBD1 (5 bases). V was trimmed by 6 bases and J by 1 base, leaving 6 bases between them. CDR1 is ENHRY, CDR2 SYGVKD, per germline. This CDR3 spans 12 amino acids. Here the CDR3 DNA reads TGTGCCATCAGCCAGGGGAACACTGAAGCTTTCTTT. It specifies CAISQGNTEAFF.

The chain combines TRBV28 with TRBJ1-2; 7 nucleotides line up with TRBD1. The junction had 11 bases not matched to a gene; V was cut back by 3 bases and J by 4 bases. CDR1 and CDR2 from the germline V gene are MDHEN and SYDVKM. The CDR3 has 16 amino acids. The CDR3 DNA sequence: TGTGCCAGCAGTTTGGTGGGTGACAGGGAGGTCTATGGCTACACCTTC. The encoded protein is CASSLVGDREVYGYTF.

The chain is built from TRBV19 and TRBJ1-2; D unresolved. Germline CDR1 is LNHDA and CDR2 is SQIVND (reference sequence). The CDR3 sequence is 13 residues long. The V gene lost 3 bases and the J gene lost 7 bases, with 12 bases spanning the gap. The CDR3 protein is CASSIGGRGGYTF. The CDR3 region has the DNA TGTGCCAGTAGTATTGGCGGGAGAGGTGGCTACACCTTC.

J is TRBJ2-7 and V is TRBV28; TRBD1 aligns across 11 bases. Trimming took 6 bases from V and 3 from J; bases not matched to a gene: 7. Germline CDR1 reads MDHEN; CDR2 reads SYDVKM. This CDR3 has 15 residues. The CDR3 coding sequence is TGTGCCAGCAGCCATGGGACAGGGGGGATCTACGAGCAGTACTTC. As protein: CASSHGTGGIYEQYF.

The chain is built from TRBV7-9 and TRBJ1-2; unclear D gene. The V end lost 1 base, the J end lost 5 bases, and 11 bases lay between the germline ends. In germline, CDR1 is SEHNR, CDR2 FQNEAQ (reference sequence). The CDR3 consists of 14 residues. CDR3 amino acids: CASSLDSTTYGYTF. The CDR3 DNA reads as TGTGCCAGCAGCTTAGACTCCACCACTTATGGCTACACCTTC.

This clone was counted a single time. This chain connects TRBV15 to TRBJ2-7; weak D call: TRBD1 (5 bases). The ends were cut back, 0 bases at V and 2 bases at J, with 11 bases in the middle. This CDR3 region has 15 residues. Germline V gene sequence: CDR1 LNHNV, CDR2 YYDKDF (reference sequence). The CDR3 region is CATSRDTSGTYEQYF. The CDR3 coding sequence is TGTGCCACCAGCAGAGATACGTCAGGGACCTACGAGCAGTACTTC.

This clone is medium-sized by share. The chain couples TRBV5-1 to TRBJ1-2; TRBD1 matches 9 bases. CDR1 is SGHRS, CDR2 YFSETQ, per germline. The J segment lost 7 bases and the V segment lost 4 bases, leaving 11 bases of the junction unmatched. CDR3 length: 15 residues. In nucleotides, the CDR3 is TGCGCCAGCAGCCTAACAGGGGGCCTAGAAGGTGGCTACACCTTC. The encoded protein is CASSLTGGLEGGYTF.

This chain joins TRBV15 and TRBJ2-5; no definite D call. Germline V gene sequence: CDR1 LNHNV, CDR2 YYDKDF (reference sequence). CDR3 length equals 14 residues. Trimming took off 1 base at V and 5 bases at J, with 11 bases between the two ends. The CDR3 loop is CATSRGAVHETQYF. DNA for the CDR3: TGTGCCACCAGCAGAGGTGCGGTTCATGAGACCCAGTACTTC.

Here the CDR3 reads CASSSGTGTPGANVLTF. The CDR3 DNA follows: TGTGCCAGCAGCTCTGGGACAGGGACACCTGGGGCCAACGTCCTGACTTTC. The chain carries TRBV5-8 and TRBJ2-6; 9 nucleotides match TRBD1. CDR1 and CDR2 from the germline V gene are SGHTS and YDEGEE. The trim removed 3 bases at V and 2 bases at J, leaving 6 bases unmatched. The CDR3 extends over 17 amino acids.

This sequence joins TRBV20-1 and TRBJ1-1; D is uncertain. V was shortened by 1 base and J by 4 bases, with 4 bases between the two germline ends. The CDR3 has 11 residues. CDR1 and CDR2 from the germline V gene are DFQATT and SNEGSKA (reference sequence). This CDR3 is CSARGSTEAFF. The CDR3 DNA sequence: TGCAGTGCTAGAGGTAGCACTGAAGCTTTCTTT.

CDR3 sequence: CASSLFLAGETDTQYF. CDR3 in DNA: TGTGCCAGCAGCTTGTTTCTAGCGGGAGAAACAGATACGCAGTATTTT. This chain links TRBV5-4 with TRBJ2-3; 10 nucleotides line up with TRBD2. Germline CDR1 reads SGHNT; CDR2 reads YYREEE (reference sequence). Trimming at V came to 1 base and at J to 3 bases, leaving 5 bases not matched to a gene. The CDR3 extends over 16 amino acids.

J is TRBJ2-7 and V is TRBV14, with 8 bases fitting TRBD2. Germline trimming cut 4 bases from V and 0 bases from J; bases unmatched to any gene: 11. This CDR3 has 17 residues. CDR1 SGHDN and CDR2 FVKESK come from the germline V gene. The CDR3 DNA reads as TGTGCCAGCAGCCTCCCGGGGGGGGCGGGGAACTCCTACGAGCAGTACTTC. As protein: CASSLPGGAGNSYEQYF.

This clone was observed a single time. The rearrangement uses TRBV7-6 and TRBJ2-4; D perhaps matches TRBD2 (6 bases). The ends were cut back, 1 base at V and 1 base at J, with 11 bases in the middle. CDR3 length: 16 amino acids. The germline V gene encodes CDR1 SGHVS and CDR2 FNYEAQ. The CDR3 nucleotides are TGTGCCAGCAGCTTAGAACTAGCAGACGCCAAAAACATTCAGTACTTC. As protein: CASSLELADAKNIQYF.

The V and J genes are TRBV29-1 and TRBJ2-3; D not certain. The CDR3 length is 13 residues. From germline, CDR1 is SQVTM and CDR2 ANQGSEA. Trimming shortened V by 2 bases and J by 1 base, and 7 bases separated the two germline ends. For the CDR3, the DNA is TGCAGCGTTGAAAACCAGGGCACAGATACGCAGTATTTT. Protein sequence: CSVENQGTDTQYF.

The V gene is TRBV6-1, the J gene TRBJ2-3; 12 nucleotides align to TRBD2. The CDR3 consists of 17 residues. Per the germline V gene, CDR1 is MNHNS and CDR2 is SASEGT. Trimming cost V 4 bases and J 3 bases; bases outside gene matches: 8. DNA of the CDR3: TGTGCCAGCAGTGTTTGGCTAGCGGGGGGGCGAACAGATACGCAGTATTTT. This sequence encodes CASSVWLAGGRTDTQYF.

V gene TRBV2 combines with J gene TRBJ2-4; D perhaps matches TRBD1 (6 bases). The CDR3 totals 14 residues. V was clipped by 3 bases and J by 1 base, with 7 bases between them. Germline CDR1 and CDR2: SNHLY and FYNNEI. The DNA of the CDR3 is TGTGCCAGCAGTGACGACAGGGCCAAAAACATTCAGTACTTC. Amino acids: CASSDDRAKNIQYF.

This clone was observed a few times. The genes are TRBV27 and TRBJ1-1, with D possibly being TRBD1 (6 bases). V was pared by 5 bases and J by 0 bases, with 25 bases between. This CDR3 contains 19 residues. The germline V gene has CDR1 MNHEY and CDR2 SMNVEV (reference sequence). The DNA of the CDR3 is TGTGCCAGCAGTCCCCCTCGGACAGCTGTACCCAAAATGAACACTGAAGCTTTCTTT. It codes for CASSPPRTAVPKMNTEAFF.

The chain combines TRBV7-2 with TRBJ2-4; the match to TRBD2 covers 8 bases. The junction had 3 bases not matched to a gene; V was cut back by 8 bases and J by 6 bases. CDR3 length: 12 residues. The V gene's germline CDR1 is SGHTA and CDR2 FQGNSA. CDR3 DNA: TGTGCCAGCGCCGCGGGAGGAAACATTCAGTACTTC. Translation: CASAAGGNIQYF.

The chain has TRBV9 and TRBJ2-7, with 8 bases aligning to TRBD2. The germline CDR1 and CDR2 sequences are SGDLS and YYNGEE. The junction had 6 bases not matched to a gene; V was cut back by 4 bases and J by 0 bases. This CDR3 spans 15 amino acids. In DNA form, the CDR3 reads TGTGCCAGCAGCCCCTCGGGGGGGGACTCCTACGAGCAGTACTTC. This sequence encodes CASSPSGGDSYEQYF.